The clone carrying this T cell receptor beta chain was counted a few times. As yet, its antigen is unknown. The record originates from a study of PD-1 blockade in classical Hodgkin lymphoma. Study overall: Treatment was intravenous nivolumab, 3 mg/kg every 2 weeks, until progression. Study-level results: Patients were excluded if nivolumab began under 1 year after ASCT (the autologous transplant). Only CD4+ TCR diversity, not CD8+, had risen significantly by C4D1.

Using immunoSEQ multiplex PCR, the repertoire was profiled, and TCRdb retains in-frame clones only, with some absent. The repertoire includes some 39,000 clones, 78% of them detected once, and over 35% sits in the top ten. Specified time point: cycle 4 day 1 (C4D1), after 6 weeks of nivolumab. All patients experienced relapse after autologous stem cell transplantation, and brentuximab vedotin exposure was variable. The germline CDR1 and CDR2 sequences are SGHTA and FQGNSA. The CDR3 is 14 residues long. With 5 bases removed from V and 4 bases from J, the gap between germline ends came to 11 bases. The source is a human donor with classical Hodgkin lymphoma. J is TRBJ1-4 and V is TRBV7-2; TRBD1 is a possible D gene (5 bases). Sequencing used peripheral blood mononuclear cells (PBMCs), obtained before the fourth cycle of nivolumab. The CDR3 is CASSRDSINEKLFF. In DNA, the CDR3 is TGTGCCAGCAGCCGAGACAGTATTAATGAAAAACTGTTTTTT.